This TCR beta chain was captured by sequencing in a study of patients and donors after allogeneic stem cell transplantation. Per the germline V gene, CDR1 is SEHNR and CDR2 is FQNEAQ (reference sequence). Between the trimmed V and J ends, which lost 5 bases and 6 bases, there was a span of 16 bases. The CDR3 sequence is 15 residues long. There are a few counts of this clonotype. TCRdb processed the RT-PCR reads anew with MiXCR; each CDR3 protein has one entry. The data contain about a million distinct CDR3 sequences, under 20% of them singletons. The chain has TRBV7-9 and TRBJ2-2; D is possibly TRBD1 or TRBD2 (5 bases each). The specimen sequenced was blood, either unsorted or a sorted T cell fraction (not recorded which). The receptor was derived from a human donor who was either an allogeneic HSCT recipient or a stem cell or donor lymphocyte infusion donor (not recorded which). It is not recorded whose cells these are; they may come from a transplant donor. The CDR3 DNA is TGTGCCAGCAGCCGCTACTCAAGGGACGCCGGGGAGCTGTTTTTT. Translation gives CASSRYSRDAGELFF.